A selection of T cell receptor beta chains follows, all from one sample in a study of shared clonotypes between healthy human individuals. Assay used: immunoSEQ multiplex PCR; TCRdb lists only in-frame clones, some missing. The table has about 680,000 clones, about 78% seen once. What was sequenced was memory CD4+ T cells sorted from blood. Every receptor here comes from a woman aged 25 to 39 in good health. The CDR3 runs from the conserved cysteine through the conserved F or W. The D gene is left open where the match is weak.

TRBV19	TRBD2	TRBJ2-2	CASIGIAGAGELFF
TRBV7-9	TRBD1	TRBJ1-1	CASSSATGANTEAFF
TRBV2	TRBD1	TRBJ2-2	CASRAGTATSGELFF
TRBV29-1	TRBD1	TRBJ1-2	CSVWTGGGYTF
TRBV29-1	.	TRBJ2-3	CSADRGGSSTDTQYF
TRBV4-1	.	TRBJ1-1	CASSQAATGSEAFF
TRBV28	.	TRBJ2-7	CASSLWGSEQYF
TRBV19	TRBD1	TRBJ1-5	CASSIFKGAVGLQQPQHF
TRBV6-6	.	TRBJ2-1	CASSYSPPRVEQFF
TRBV28	.	TRBJ2-7	CASSLTYREQYF
TRBV18	TRBD2	TRBJ2-2	CASSGTSGPNQSGELFF
TRBV7-9	TRBD2	TRBJ2-1	CASSLTRLAEYNEQFF
TRBV11-2	.	TRBJ1-1	CASSLEAAGGNTEAFF
TRBV6-5	TRBD1	TRBJ1-1	CASKSGQGNTEAFF
TRBV6-6	TRBD1	TRBJ1-2	CASSTSGQGRRNGYTF
TRBV19	TRBD1	TRBJ2-7	CASKPGTGAYEQYF
TRBV7-8	.	TRBJ1-5	CASSLGGLTEAGNQPQHF
TRBV12-5	.	TRBJ2-3	CASGLIPRGGGYTDTQYF
TRBV28	TRBD1	TRBJ1-3	CASRGTGHHSGNTIYF
TRBV6-1	TRBD2	TRBJ2-5	CASSEVASGSETQYF
TRBV6-5	.	TRBJ2-6	CASSATGSGANVLTF
TRBV6-5	.	TRBJ1-5	CASSYSSGPGQPQHF
TRBV7-9	TRBD1	TRBJ2-3	CASSLGQGADTQYF
TRBV4-1	TRBD2	TRBJ2-1	CASSQDRLAGALNNEQFF
TRBV25-1	.	TRBJ2-7	CASSGGGDPYEQYF
TRBV18	TRBD1	TRBJ2-5	CASSSTGDSETQYF
TRBV2	.	TRBJ1-5	CASSDDRGKWIQNSNQPQHF
TRBV15	TRBD1	TRBJ1-5	CATSDPNRGRWGQPQHF
TRBV18	.	TRBJ2-1	CASSLGLNEQFF
TRBV27	.	TRBJ1-3	CASRSHGDRGNTIYF
TRBV2	.	TRBJ1-3	CASKVQGLSGNTIYF
TRBV5-4	TRBD1	TRBJ1-2	CASSLIQGRHGYTF
TRBV6-5	TRBD2	TRBJ2-1	CASSYDYGTSYNEQFF
TRBV6-6	.	TRBJ1-5	CASSVDRQPQHF
TRBV11-3	TRBD1	TRBJ2-1	CASSPGGNDNEQFF
TRBV5-1	TRBD2	TRBJ2-7	CASSLGLAGGDEQYF